This T cell receptor (beta chain) was recorded in a study of cytomegalovirus exposure and HLA in healthy donors. The length of the CDR3 is 16 residues. V was clipped by 3 bases and J by 0 bases; unmatched bases: 8. CDR1 is MNHEY and CDR2 is SMNVEV in the germline V gene (reference sequence). Healthy bone marrow donors made up the cohort. The PCR contained 60 Vbeta and 13 Jbeta primers. Generated by immunoSEQ multiplex PCR, the TCRdb table keeps only in-frame clones and is missing some. The sample lists approximately 130,000 clones, over 60% occurring once. The rearrangement uses TRBV27 and TRBJ2-7; TRBD1 agrees at 7 bases. The receptor was isolated from a middle-aged woman in good health and CMV-seronegative. Sequencing input: PBMCs. CDR3 nucleotides: TGTGCCAGCAGTTTTAGTCCCAGGGGGAGCTCCTACGAGCAGTACTTC. It specifies CASSFSPRGSSYEQYF.